These 3 T cell receptor beta chains were all obtained from the same sample, sequenced in a study of blood T cell repertoires in COVID-19. Sequencing was performed with immunoSEQ multiplex PCR; in TCRdb, only in-frame clones are kept and a portion is missing. The table has hundreds of thousands of clones, roughly 90% seen once. The specimen was peripheral blood. Every receptor here comes from a woman between 25 and 40 years old with COVID-19, enrolled during active disease.

In DNA, the CDR3 is TGCAGTGGTAGTGAGGACAGGAATGAAAAACTGTTTTTT. It codes for CSGSEDRNEKLFF. This chain joins TRBV20-1 and TRBJ1-4; 7 nucleotides line up with TRBD1. After removal of 7 bases from V and 5 bases from J, the junction contained 7 bases not matched to a gene. This CDR3 region has 13 residues. Looked up from germline, CDR1 is DFQATT and CDR2 is SNEGSKA (reference sequence).

The rearrangement links TRBV7-8 to TRBJ2-5; D perhaps matches TRBD2 (5 bases). From germline, CDR1 is SGHVS and CDR2 FQNEAQ. The CDR3 totals 13 residues. Trimming cost V 5 bases and J 1 base, with 8 bases left between them. CDR3 DNA sequence: TGTGCCAGCAGCGTTCGGGGCCAAGAGACCCAGTACTTC. Protein product: CASSVRGQETQYF.

Ten or more counts support this clone. V gene TRBV11-2 combines with J gene TRBJ1-2, with 9 bases lining up with TRBD1. This CDR3 is 14 amino acids long. Germline V gene lookup returns CDR1 SGHAT and CDR2 FQNNGV. Trimming removed 7 bases from V and 7 bases from J; junction bases left unmatched: 10. For the CDR3, the DNA is TGTGCCAGCAAGATACCGTGGACAGGGGTTGGCTACACCTTC. Its protein is CASKIPWTGVGYTF.